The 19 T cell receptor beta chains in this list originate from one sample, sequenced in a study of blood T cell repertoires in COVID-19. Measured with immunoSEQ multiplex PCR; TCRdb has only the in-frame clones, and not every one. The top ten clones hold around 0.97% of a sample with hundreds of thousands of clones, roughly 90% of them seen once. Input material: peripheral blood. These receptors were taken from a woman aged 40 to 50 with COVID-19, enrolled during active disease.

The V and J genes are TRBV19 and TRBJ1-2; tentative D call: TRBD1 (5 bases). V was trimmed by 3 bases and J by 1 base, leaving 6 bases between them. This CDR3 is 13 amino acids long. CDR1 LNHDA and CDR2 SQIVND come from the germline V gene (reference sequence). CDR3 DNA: TGTGCCAGTAGTATGGGGCTTAACTATGGCTACACCTTC. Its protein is CASSMGLNYGYTF.

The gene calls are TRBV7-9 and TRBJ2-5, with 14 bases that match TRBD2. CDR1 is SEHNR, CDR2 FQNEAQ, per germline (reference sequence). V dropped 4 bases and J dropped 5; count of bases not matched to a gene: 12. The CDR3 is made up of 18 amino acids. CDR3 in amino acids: CASSWPRLAGGHRETQYF. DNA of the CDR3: TGTGCCAGCAGCTGGCCGCGACTAGCGGGAGGGCATCGGGAGACCCAGTACTTC.

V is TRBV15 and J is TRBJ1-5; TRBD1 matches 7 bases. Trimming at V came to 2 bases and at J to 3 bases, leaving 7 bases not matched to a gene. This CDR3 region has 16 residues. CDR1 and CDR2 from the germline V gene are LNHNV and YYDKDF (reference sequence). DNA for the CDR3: TGTGCCACCAGCAGAATGGGGGGACAGTACAATCAGCCCCAGCATTTT. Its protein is CATSRMGGQYNQPQHF.

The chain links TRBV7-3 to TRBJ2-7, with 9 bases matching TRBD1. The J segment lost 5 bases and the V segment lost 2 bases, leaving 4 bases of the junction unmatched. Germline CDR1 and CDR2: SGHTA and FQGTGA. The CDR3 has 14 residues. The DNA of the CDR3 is TGTGCCAGCAGCTTAGGGGGACAGGGCAACGAGCAGTACTTC. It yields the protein CASSLGGQGNEQYF.

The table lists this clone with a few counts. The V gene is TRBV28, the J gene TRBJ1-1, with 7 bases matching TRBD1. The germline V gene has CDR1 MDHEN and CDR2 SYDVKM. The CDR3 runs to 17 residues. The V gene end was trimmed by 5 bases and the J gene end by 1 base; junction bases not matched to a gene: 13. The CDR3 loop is CASSERTGGIWNTEAFF. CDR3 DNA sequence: TGTGCCAGCAGTGAGAGGACAGGCGGTATTTGGAACACTGAAGCTTTCTTT.

The CDR3 DNA reads as TGTGCCAGCAGCTTAGACTCAACAGGGGGCGGATTGGGAGGCTACACCTTC. This translates into CASSLDSTGGGLGGYTF. The chain has TRBV7-2 and TRBJ1-2; TRBD1 agrees at 9 bases. J lost 8 bases, V lost 1 base, and 14 bases had no gene match. The CDR3 contains 17 residues. CDR1 SGHTA and CDR2 FQGNSA come from the germline V gene.

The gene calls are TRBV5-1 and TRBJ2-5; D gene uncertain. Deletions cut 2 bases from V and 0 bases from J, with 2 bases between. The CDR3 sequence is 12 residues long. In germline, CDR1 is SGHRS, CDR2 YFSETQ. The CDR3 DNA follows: TGCGCCAGCAGCTTCGACCAAGAGACCCAGTACTTC. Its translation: CASSFDQETQYF. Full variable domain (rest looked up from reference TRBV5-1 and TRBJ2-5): KAGVTQTPRYLIKTRGQQVTLSCSPISGHRSVSWYQQTPGQGLQFLFEYFSETQRNKGNFPGRFSGRQFSNSRSEMNVSTLELGDSALYLCASSFDQETQYFGPGTRLLVL.

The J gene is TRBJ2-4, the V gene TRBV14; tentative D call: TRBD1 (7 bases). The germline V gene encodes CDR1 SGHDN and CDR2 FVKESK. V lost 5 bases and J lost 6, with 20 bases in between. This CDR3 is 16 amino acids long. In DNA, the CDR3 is TGTGCCAGCAGCGCCCTAGGAGGGGGCAGGGGAAACATTCAGTACTTC. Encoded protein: CASSALGGGRGNIQYF.

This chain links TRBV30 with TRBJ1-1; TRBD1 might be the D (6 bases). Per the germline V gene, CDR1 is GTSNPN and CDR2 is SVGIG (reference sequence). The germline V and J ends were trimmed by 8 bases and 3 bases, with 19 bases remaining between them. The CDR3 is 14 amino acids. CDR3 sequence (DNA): TGTGCCCGGTTTAACTCAGGGGAAGACACTGAAGCTTTCTTT. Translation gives CARFNSGEDTEAFF.

The CDR3 DNA is TGTGCCAGCAGCGCTAGCGGGAACTACAATGAGCAGTTCTTC. Translation: CASSASGNYNEQFF. This chain connects TRBV9 to TRBJ2-1; 9 bases map to TRBD2. Trimming cost V 3 bases and J 3 bases; bases outside gene matches: 1. Germline loops: CDR1 SGDLS, CDR2 YYNGEE. The CDR3 runs to 14 residues.

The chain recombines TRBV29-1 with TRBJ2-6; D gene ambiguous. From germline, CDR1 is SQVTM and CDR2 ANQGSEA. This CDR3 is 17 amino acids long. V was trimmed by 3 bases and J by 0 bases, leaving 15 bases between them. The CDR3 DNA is TGCAGCGTTGACCCAGATGAGACGGGCTCTGGGGCCAACGTCCTGACTTTC. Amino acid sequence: CSVDPDETGSGANVLTF.

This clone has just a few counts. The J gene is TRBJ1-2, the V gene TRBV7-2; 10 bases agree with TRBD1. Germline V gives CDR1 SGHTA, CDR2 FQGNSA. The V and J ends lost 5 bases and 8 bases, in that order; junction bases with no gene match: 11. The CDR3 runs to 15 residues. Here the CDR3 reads CASSTRQGAIQGYTF. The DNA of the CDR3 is TGTGCCAGCAGCACCCGACAGGGGGCGATACAAGGCTACACCTTC.

The CDR3 DNA reads as TGTGCCAGCAGTTTATCGTTTGGGCTCAGAGACACTGAAGCTTTCTTT. The encoded protein is CASSLSFGLRDTEAFF. This chain joins TRBV27 and TRBJ1-1; D remains unclear. Per germline, CDR1 MNHEY and CDR2 SMNVEV (reference sequence). Trimming removed 0 bases at V and 3 bases at J, with 14 bases between. The CDR3 consists of 16 residues.

CDR3 nucleotides: TGTGCCAGCTCACCAATGGGACAGGGCTCTGGGGCCAACGTCCTGACTTTC. Its translation: CASSPMGQGSGANVLTF. The rearrangement joins TRBV18 to TRBJ2-6, with 9 bases that match TRBD1. CDR3 length equals 17 residues. V lost 2 bases and J lost 0; bases outside the gene matches: 2. Germline CDR1 and CDR2: KGHSH and LQKENI.

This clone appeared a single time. CDR3 residues: CASSLFAGDTRQYF. DNA of the CDR3: TGCGCCAGCAGCTTGTTTGCCGGGGATACTCGGCAGTATTTT. The chain links TRBV5-1 to TRBJ2-3; a weak D match, TRBD2 (5 bases). V gave up 1 base and J gave up 11 bases, with 17 bases separating them. In germline, CDR1 is SGHRS, CDR2 YFSETQ. This CDR3 has 14 residues.

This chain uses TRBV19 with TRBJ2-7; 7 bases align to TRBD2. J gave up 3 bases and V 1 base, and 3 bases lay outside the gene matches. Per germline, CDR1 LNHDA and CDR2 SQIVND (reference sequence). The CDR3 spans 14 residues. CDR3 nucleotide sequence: TGTGCCAGTAGTATAGGGGCGGGAGACTACGAGCAGTACTTC. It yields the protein CASSIGAGDYEQYF.

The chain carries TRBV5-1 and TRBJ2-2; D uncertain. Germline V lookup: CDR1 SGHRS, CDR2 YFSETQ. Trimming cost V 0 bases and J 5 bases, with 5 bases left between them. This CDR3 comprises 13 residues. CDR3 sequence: CASSLDNTGELFF. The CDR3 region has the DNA TGCGCCAGCAGCTTGGACAATACCGGGGAGCTGTTTTTT.

CDR3 in DNA: TGTGCCAGCAGTGAATTCAGGGGCGAAGGGTACTTC. Encoded protein: CASSEFRGEGYF. The rearrangement joins TRBV2 to TRBJ2-7; tentative D call: TRBD1 (6 bases). The CDR3 has 12 residues. V lost 2 bases and J 12 bases, leaving 14 bases between the germline ends. From germline, CDR1 is SNHLY and CDR2 FYNNEI.

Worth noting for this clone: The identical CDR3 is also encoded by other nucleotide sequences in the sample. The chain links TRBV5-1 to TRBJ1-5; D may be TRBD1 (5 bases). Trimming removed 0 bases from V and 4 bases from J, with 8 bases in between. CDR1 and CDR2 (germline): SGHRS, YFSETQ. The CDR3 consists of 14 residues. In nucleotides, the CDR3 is TGCGCCAGCAGCTTGGGCTCAGGGAATCAGCCCCAGCATTTT. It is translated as CASSLGSGNQPQHF.